Each of the 15 T cell receptor beta chains below was sequenced from the same sample in a study of T cells in Graves' hyperthyroidism and ophthalmopathy. TCR beta CDR3 regions were amplified from RNA transcripts. TCR CDR3 underwent first-round RT-PCR with the HTBI primer set. One entry per CDR3 protein results from TCRdb running MiXCR on the multiplex PCR reads. This table holds a few hundred thousand distinct CDR3 sequences, about a sixth found once. Sequenced input: blood. The receptors originated from a man aged 40-49 years with Graves' hyperthyroidism.

This clonotype came up many times. The junction differs from germline at one of its ends, possibly a read error. This chain connects TRBV7-7 to TRBJ2-5; maybe TRBD1 (5 bases). Germline V gives CDR1 SSHAT, CDR2 FNYEAQ (reference sequence). This CDR3 spans 13 amino acids. The CDR3 sequence: CASSPTVQETQYF. DNA for the CDR3: TGTGCTAGCAGCCCGACAGTCCAAGAGACCCAGTACTTC.

In this sample, this clonotype turned up many times. V gene TRBV5-1 combines with J gene TRBJ2-5; the D call may be TRBD1 or TRBD2 (7 bases each). The germline V gene has CDR1 SGHRS and CDR2 YFSETQ. V was trimmed by 0 bases and J by 8 bases, leaving 17 bases between them. This CDR3 has 15 residues. CDR3: CASSLARQGGDTQYF. The CDR3 region has the DNA TGCGCCAGCAGCTTGGCCCGGCAGGGGGGGGACACCCAGTACTTC.

The chain combines TRBV2 with TRBJ2-1; maybe TRBD2 (5 bases). The V gene lost 7 bases and the J gene lost 10 bases, with 8 bases spanning the gap. Germline CDR1 SNHLY, CDR2 FYNNEI. The CDR3 extends over 10 amino acids. CDR3 sequence reads: CASKVAEQFF. Here the CDR3 DNA reads TGTGCCAGCAAGGTAGCGGAGCAGTTCTTC.

This clonotype was detected many times. V is TRBV6-5 and J is TRBJ1-5; D uncertain. The CDR3 consists of 14 residues. V gave up 2 bases and J gave up 2 bases, with 7 bases separating them. Per the germline V gene, CDR1 is MNHEY and CDR2 is SVGAGI. CDR3 region: CASSYDWRNQPQHF. The DNA for the CDR3 is TGTGCCAGCAGTTACGACTGGCGCAATCAGCCCCAGCATTTT.

This clonotype was seen ten or more times. The chain combines TRBV28 with TRBJ2-5; perhaps TRBD1 as D (5 bases). V shed 6 bases and J shed 4 bases, with 12 bases lying between them. CDR1 and CDR2 (germline): MDHEN, SYDVKM. This CDR3 region has 13 residues. In DNA form, the CDR3 reads TGTGCCAGCAGCACCCCAGGGTTAGAGACCCAGTACTTC. Translated: CASSTPGLETQYF.

As regards this clonotype: Compared with germline, one end of the junction differs, possibly owing to a read error. The chain carries TRBV12-3 or TRBV12-4 and TRBJ2-2; 7 bases agree with TRBD1. The CDR3 consists of 16 residues. The CDR3 is CASSLAPTGNTGKLFF. DNA of the CDR3: TGTGCCAGCAGTTTAGCGCCGACAGGGAACACCGGGAAGCTGTTTTTT.

This clonotype was seen more than once but under ten times. The chain couples TRBV7-6 to TRBJ2-3, with D perhaps given as TRBD1 or TRBD2 (6 bases each). The CDR3 runs 14 residues. Germline lookup yields CDR1 SGHVS and CDR2 FNYEAQ. The ends were cut back, 5 bases at V and 0 bases at J, with 9 bases in the middle. CDR3 protein: CASSGGPSTDTQYF. DNA of the CDR3: TGTGCCAGCAGCGGGGGGCCAAGCACAGATACGCAGTATTTT.

This clonotype was counted at least ten times. This chain connects TRBV18 to TRBJ2-3; 9 bases map to TRBD2. The CDR3 contains 15 residues. Unmatched junction bases numbered 4, after V lost 3 bases and J lost 3 bases. The germline gives CDR1 KGHSH, CDR2 LQKENI. The CDR3 loop reads CASSPSAGGTDTQYF. CDR3 in DNA: TGTGCCAGCTCACCTTCGGCGGGGGGGACAGATACGCAGTATTTT.

Points on this clonotype: A much more abundant neighbour one base away suggests this may be a read error. The rearrangement uses TRBV6-4 and TRBJ2-7, with 10 positions matching TRBD1. After removal of 8 bases from V and 2 bases from J, the junction contained 9 bases not matched to a gene. Germline V gene lookup returns CDR1 MRHNA and CDR2 SNTAGT. The CDR3 runs to 15 residues. The CDR3 here is CASGPGTGEAYEQYF. Written as DNA, the CDR3 is TGTGCCAGCGGGCCCGGGACAGGGGAGGCCTACGAGCAGTACTTC.

The chain couples TRBV7-2 to TRBJ2-3, with a possible D match to TRBD1 (6 bases). Trimming removed 2 bases from V and 4 bases from J, with 10 bases in between. The germline CDR1 and CDR2 sequences are SGHTA and FQGNSA. CDR3 size: 14 residues. CDR3 sequence reads: CASSLTKGADTQYF. DNA for the CDR3: TGTGCCAGCAGCTTAACAAAGGGGGCAGATACGCAGTATTTT.

This clonotype was detected a few times. The chain combines TRBV19 with TRBJ2-3; D possibly uses TRBD1 or TRBD2 (7 bases each). Germline V gene sequence: CDR1 LNHDA, CDR2 SQIVND (reference sequence). V shed 8 bases and J shed 1 base, with 10 bases lying between them. The CDR3 sequence is 13 residues long. CDR3: CASAGGGTDTQYF. CDR3 sequence (DNA): TGTGCCAGTGCAGGGGGGGGCACAGATACGCAGTATTTT.

The CDR3 nucleotides read TGTGCCAGCAGCTTAGCGCATCAGGGGAAATCCTACGAGCAGTACTTC. It codes for CASSLAHQGKSYEQYF. V usage is TRBV7-2 and J usage is TRBJ2-7; D possibly corresponds to TRBD1 (6 bases). Germline loops: CDR1 SGHTA, CDR2 FQGNSA. CDR3 length: 16 residues. V lost 0 bases and J 1 base, leaving 13 bases between the germline ends.

This clonotype has at least ten counts. The chain is built from TRBV7-2 and TRBJ2-3, with D hard to call. The CDR3 is 14 residues long. V lost 5 bases and J 0 bases, leaving 9 bases between the germline ends. Germline CDR1 reads SGHTA; CDR2 reads FQGNSA. The CDR3 nucleotides read TGTGCCAGCAGCACGCGATCAAGCACAGATACGCAGTATTTT. Amino acid sequence: CASSTRSSTDTQYF.

The sample holds many counts of this clonotype. The J gene is TRBJ2-3, the V gene TRBV20-1; D possibly uses TRBD1 or TRBD2 (5 bases each). The V end lost 3 bases, the J end lost 2 bases, and 15 bases lay between the germline ends. This CDR3 has 15 amino acids. Germline CDR1 and CDR2: DFQATT and SNEGSKA (reference sequence). DNA of the CDR3: TGCAGTGCTAGGAAGTCGGGGACCTACACAGATACGCAGTATTTT. Residues: CSARKSGTYTDTQYF.

This clonotype was found many times. The genes are TRBV7-2 and TRBJ2-5, with D unclear. Per germline, CDR1 SGHTA and CDR2 FQGNSA. With 5 bases removed from V and 3 bases from J, the gap between germline ends came to 16 bases. The CDR3 length is 15 residues. This CDR3 is CASSPRHSTEETQYF. In DNA form, the CDR3 reads TGTGCCAGCAGCCCGAGACACTCAACCGAAGAGACCCAGTACTTC.